Listed here are 10 T cell receptor beta chains from one sample, sequenced in a study of a mutant IDH1 vaccine in newly diagnosed glioma. This table comes from immunoSEQ multiplex PCR, and its TCRdb copy is limited to in-frame clones, with some not included. Of tens of thousands of clones listed, over 70% were seen once; the top ten hold about 1.4%. Noted time point: week 23, last vaccination. The study gave 300 ug of mutant IDH1 20-mer peptide per vaccine dose, with topical imiquimod. The antigens these receptors bind are not known. This specimen was PBMCs, taken from a glioma patient whose treatment included an IDH1 peptide vaccine. These receptors all stem from a man aged 35 to 55 with glioma.

This chain connects TRBV9 to TRBJ1-1; D possibly corresponds to TRBD1 (5 bases). V dropped 1 base and J dropped 7 bases, with 11 bases sitting between them. The germline V gene has CDR1 SGDLS and CDR2 YYNGEE. This CDR3 is 13 amino acids long. CDR3 DNA sequence: TGTGCCAGCAGCGTACAGGGCCGGGGTGAAGCTTTCTTT. It specifies CASSVQGRGEAFF.

The J gene is TRBJ1-1, the V gene TRBV11-2, with D tentatively TRBD1 (6 bases). This CDR3 is 13 amino acids long. CDR1 and CDR2 (germline): SGHAT, FQNNGV. V was cut by 2 bases and J by 6 bases, with 10 bases left in between. The CDR3 DNA is TGTGCCAGCAGCTTATTCGCAGGGGCTGAAGCTTTCTTT. It encodes CASSLFAGAEAFF.

This chain connects TRBV6-1 to TRBJ2-7; tentative D call: TRBD1 (6 bases). Trimming took off 8 bases at V and 1 base at J, with 12 bases between the two ends. CDR3 length: 13 residues. Germline V gives CDR1 MNHNS, CDR2 SASEGT. The CDR3 loop is CASYREQSYEQYF. Written as DNA, the CDR3 is TGTGCCAGCTACAGGGAGCAGTCCTACGAGCAGTACTTC.

This chain connects TRBV6-5 to TRBJ2-5; unclear D gene. CDR3 size: 12 residues. Germline-derived CDR1 and CDR2 are MNHEY and SVGAGI. Trimming shortened V by 2 bases and J by 3 bases, and 4 bases separated the two germline ends. In DNA form, the CDR3 reads TGTGCCAGCAGTTACGGTAAAGAGACCCAGTACTTC. This sequence encodes CASSYGKETQYF.

This clone was observed a handful of times. The V and J genes are TRBV2 and TRBJ2-2; 9 bases are a match to TRBD2. CDR1 and CDR2 from the germline V gene are SNHLY and FYNNEI. CDR3 length equals 17 residues. The V and J ends lost 9 bases and 3 bases, in that order; junction bases with no gene match: 14. The DNA for the CDR3 is TGTGCCAGACTCTATCTCGCGCGGGGGGGGGACACCGGGGAGCTGTTTTTT. Its translation is CARLYLARGGDTGELFF. The complete variable domain, with remaining parts taken from reference TRBV2 and TRBJ2-2, reads EPEVTQTPSHQVTQMGQEVILRCVPISNHLYFYWYRQILGQKVEFLVSFYNNEISEKSEIFDDQFSVERPDGSNFTLKIRSTKLEDSAMYFCARLYLARGGDTGELFFGEGSRLTVL.

This chain links TRBV28 with TRBJ2-7; TRBD1 might be the D (6 bases). The CDR3 loop spans 13 amino acids. Germline V gives CDR1 MDHEN, CDR2 SYDVKM. The V end lost 6 bases, the J end lost 6 bases, and 15 bases lay between the germline ends. CDR3: CASRPGQSFEQYF. CDR3 bases: TGTGCCAGCAGACCTGGACAGAGCTTCGAGCAGTACTTC.

The chain has TRBV5-1 and TRBJ2-5, with D possibly TRBD2 on 5 matching bases. Germline CDR1 is SGHRS and CDR2 is YFSETQ. This CDR3 spans 15 amino acids. Deletions cut 2 bases from V and 3 bases from J, with 14 bases between. This chain's CDR3 is CASSFLREQKETQYF. The CDR3 DNA follows: TGCGCCAGCAGCTTTTTGAGGGAACAAAAAGAGACCCAGTACTTC.

This clone turned up a few times. This rearrangement joins TRBV7-2 to TRBJ2-3, with D perhaps assigned TRBD1 or TRBD2 (5 bases each). Germline CDR1 and CDR2: SGHTA and FQGNSA. The CDR3 has 15 residues. Trimming stripped 1 base from V and 5 bases from J, with 13 bases between. The CDR3 sequence is CASSLDRPGRDTQYF. CDR3 DNA sequence: TGTGCCAGCAGCTTAGATCGGCCAGGGAGAGATACGCAGTATTTT.

The DNA of the CDR3 is TGTGCCAGTAGCCCCGGGGGCGCGTACGAGCAGTACTTC. This encodes CASSPGGAYEQYF. This chain uses TRBV19 with TRBJ2-7; D tentatively reads TRBD1 or TRBD2 (6 bases each). Trimming took 6 bases from V and 4 from J, leaving 13 bases between them. The length of the CDR3 is 13 residues. Germline V lookup: CDR1 LNHDA, CDR2 SQIVND (reference sequence).

This chain uses TRBV10-3 with TRBJ2-3; D remains ambiguous. V lost 11 bases, J lost 6 bases, and 12 bases lay in between. The CDR3 has 11 amino acids. The V gene's germline CDR1 is ENHRY and CDR2 SYGVKD. Here the CDR3 DNA reads TGTGCCGTTCGGGTGGGGGATACGCAGTATTTT. Its protein product is CAVRVGDTQYF.